These 27 T cell receptor beta chains came from one sample sequenced in a study of blood T cells in healthy people across ages. Through a sample-barcoded 5' primer and a J-beta primer mix, a second PCR was run for about 6 to 12 cycles. TCRdb independently ran MiXCR on the 5' RACE reads; one entry per CDR3 protein. The repertoire holds around 800,000 distinct CDR3 sequences, with around 68% as singletons. Sequenced material: blood. The receptors stem from a man aged 25-45 years in good health.

The V gene is TRBV20-1, the J gene TRBJ2-1; 10 nucleotides align to TRBD2. V was pared by 5 bases and J by 7 bases, with 11 bases of the junction left unmatched. CDR1 and CDR2 (germline): DFQATT, SNEGSKA (reference sequence). The CDR3 is 15 amino acids. CDR3 amino acids: CSAPRAGGYLNEQFF. CDR3 coding DNA: TGCAGTGCTCCGAGAGCGGGGGGGTATCTGAATGAGCAGTTCTTC.

This clonotype was found many times. The V call is TRBV15, the J call TRBJ2-5; D is perhaps TRBD2 (5 bases). V was clipped by 3 bases and J by 3 bases, with 11 bases between them. Germline lookup yields CDR1 LNHNV and CDR2 YYDKDF (reference sequence). CDR3 length: 14 residues. CDR3 DNA sequence: TGTGCCACCAGCAGTCTCCACGGGAAAGAGACCCAGTACTTC. Its protein product is CATSSLHGKETQYF.

V gene TRBV10-3 combines with J gene TRBJ2-5; D is unresolved. The CDR3 loop spans 14 amino acids. V lost 3 bases and J lost 1, with 9 bases in between. Germline loops: CDR1 ENHRY, CDR2 SYGVKD. Here the CDR3 DNA reads TGTGCCATCAGTGACTCGACCGCCCAAGAGACCCAGTACTTC. It specifies CAISDSTAQETQYF.

This clonotype has only a few counts. The chain carries TRBV7-9 and TRBJ1-5; maybe TRBD1 (6 bases). Trimming cost V 2 bases and J 0 bases, with 14 bases left between them. The CDR3 totals 17 residues. CDR1 is SEHNR and CDR2 is FQNEAQ in the germline V gene (reference sequence). The CDR3 region is CASSLRPDSYSNQPQHF. The CDR3 DNA follows: TGTGCCAGCAGCTTACGTCCGGACAGTTATAGCAATCAGCCCCAGCATTTT.

The chain joins TRBV30 to TRBJ1-4; 7 bases line up with TRBD1. The CDR3 runs 13 residues. CDR1 GTSNPN and CDR2 SVGIG come from the germline V gene (reference sequence). The junction had 5 bases not matched to a gene; V was cut back by 2 bases and J by 8 bases. CDR3 sequence reads: CAWSRGRGEKLFF. The CDR3 nucleotides are TGTGCCTGGAGTAGGGGGCGCGGGGAAAAACTGTTTTTT.

The genes are TRBV4-3 and TRBJ2-4, with 8 positions matching TRBD2. The DNA end favors TRBJ2-5, so the J call may be wrong. This CDR3 comprises 16 residues. From germline, CDR1 is LGHNA and CDR2 YSLEER. The CDR3: CASSQEASGFQETQYF. The CDR3 nucleotides read TGCGCCAGCAGCCAAGAGGCTAGCGGGTTCCAAGAGACCCAGTACTTC.

This chain joins TRBV12-3 or TRBV12-4 and TRBJ1-1, with TRBD1 identical over 10 bases. The CDR3 is 14 residues long. Losses at the gene ends were 6 bases for V and 3 bases for J; bases not matched to a gene: 4. The CDR3 region is CASRGTGDHTEAFF. CDR3 in DNA: TGTGCCAGCAGGGGGACAGGGGACCACACTGAAGCTTTCTTT.

The rearrangement joins TRBV27 to TRBJ2-5; TRBD1 is a possible D gene (6 bases). The V end was cut by 2 bases, the J end by 4 bases, with 11 bases between. Germline V lookup: CDR1 MNHEY, CDR2 SMNVEV (reference sequence). There are 14 residues in the CDR3. CDR3 in DNA: TGTGCCAGCAGTTTAAGGGACAAGAGAGAGACCCAGTACTTC. Amino acids: CASSLRDKRETQYF.

The sample holds a few counts of this clonotype. Relative to the germline gene, one junction end is altered; a read error may explain this. The J gene is TRBJ2-4, the V gene TRBV28; 8 bases are shared with TRBD1. The J call may not be correct, given that the DNA end is closer to TRBJ2-7. This CDR3 contains 14 residues. Germline CDR1 is MDHEN and CDR2 is SYDVKM. The chain's CDR3 is CASRTGTGVYEQYF. As DNA, the CDR3 is TGCGCCAGTAGGACCGGGACAGGAGTTTACGAGCAGTACTTC.

J is TRBJ1-2 and V is TRBV4-2; D remains unclear. The V gene lost 0 bases and the J gene lost 0 bases, with 14 bases spanning the gap. From germline, CDR1 is LGHNA and CDR2 YNFKEQ. There are 17 residues in the CDR3. For the CDR3, the DNA is TGTGCCAGCAGCCAAGATTCAAGAAGCCAGCCTAACTATGGCTACACCTTC. Its protein product is CASSQDSRSQPNYGYTF.

This clonotype showed up just a few times. This sequence joins TRBV14 and TRBJ2-1; D unclear. The CDR3 consists of 14 residues. Germline CDR1 and CDR2: SGHDN and FVKESK. V shed 1 base and J shed 2 bases, with 6 bases lying between them. The CDR3 here is CASSQGYPYNEQFF. Written as DNA, the CDR3 is TGTGCCAGCAGCCAAGGGTACCCCTACAATGAGCAGTTCTTC.

The chain is built from TRBV11-2 and TRBJ2-1; D is tentatively TRBD1 or TRBD2 (7 bases each). V was trimmed by 3 bases and J by 7 bases, leaving 19 bases between them. The CDR3 length is 16 residues. From germline, CDR1 is SGHAT and CDR2 FQNNGV. In DNA, the CDR3 is TGTGCCAGCAGCTTTTCGGGGAGGGGGCGAATGAATGAGCAGTTCTTC. It encodes CASSFSGRGRMNEQFF.

This clonotype was seen a few times. The V and J genes are TRBV6-2 or TRBV6-3 and TRBJ2-4; perhaps TRBD1 as D (6 bases). The end of the DNA is better explained by TRBJ2-7, so the J call may be wrong. The CDR3 is 16 amino acids. Germline lookup yields CDR1 MNHEY and CDR2 SVGEGT. CDR3 nucleotides: TGTGCCAGCAGTTACGATCGGCCAGGGGTTCGGAACGAGCAGTACTTC. The encoded protein is CASSYDRPGVRNEQYF.

The chain has TRBV3-1 and TRBJ2-7; no definite D call. Trimming pared 2 bases from V and 1 base from J, leaving 9 bases between. The CDR3 totals 14 residues. CDR1 is LGHDT, CDR2 YNNKEL, per germline (reference sequence). CDR3 bases: TGTGCCAGCAGCCAATTGGGTACTTCCTACGAGCAGTACTTC. Its translation is CASSQLGTSYEQYF.

In its sample, this clonotype was seen many times. The chain couples TRBV7-6 to TRBJ2-5; 7 bases are a match to TRBD1. Germline trimming cut 4 bases from V and 5 bases from J; bases unmatched to any gene: 7. CDR3 length: 14 residues. Germline CDR1 and CDR2: SGHVS and FNYEAQ. The CDR3 DNA reads as TGTGCCAGCAGCTCAAGACAGGGAAGGGAGACCCAGTACTTC. Protein: CASSSRQGRETQYF.

In its sample, this clonotype was seen a few times. The chain recombines TRBV20-1 with TRBJ1-2; D ambiguous. CDR1 and CDR2 (germline): DFQATT, SNEGSKA (reference sequence). The CDR3 is made up of 13 amino acids. V lost 5 bases, J lost 3 bases, and 13 bases lay in between. CDR3 DNA: TGCAGTGCTGATCCCTCGGGCGACTATGGCTACACCTTC. It specifies CSADPSGDYGYTF.

This clonotype was counted ten times or more. This sequence joins TRBV11-1 and TRBJ2-7; weak D call: TRBD1 (6 bases). Trimming took 3 bases from V and 0 from J, leaving 9 bases between them. The CDR3 has 14 residues. Germline V gene sequence: CDR1 SGHAT, CDR2 FQDESV (reference sequence). CDR3 region: CASSFVRGSYEQYF. The DNA of the CDR3 is TGTGCCAGCAGCTTCGTCAGGGGCTCCTACGAGCAGTACTTC.

The chain couples TRBV4-1 to TRBJ1-6; maybe TRBD1 (5 bases). Germline CDR1 reads MGHRA; CDR2 reads YSYEKL. With 1 base removed from V and 8 bases from J, the gap between germline ends came to 12 bases. The CDR3 contains 15 residues. This CDR3 reads CASSQGRRDYSPLHF. The CDR3 DNA reads TGCGCCAGCAGCCAAGGGCGCAGGGATTATTCACCCCTCCACTTT.

The gene calls are TRBV9 and TRBJ2-1; 7 bases are a match to TRBD1. This CDR3 is 16 amino acids long. Germline V CDR1 and CDR2: SGDLS, YYNGEE. The V and J ends lost 4 bases and 3 bases, in that order; junction bases with no gene match: 10. The CDR3 sequence: CASSPPLRTGYNEQFF. The CDR3 region has the DNA TGTGCCAGCAGCCCCCCGCTCCGGACAGGCTACAATGAGCAGTTCTTC.

The rearrangement links TRBV12-3 or TRBV12-4 to TRBJ1-2, with D possibly matching TRBD1 (6 bases). V was shortened by 7 bases and J by 7 bases, with 19 bases between the two germline ends. This CDR3 spans 14 amino acids. CDR3 sequence: CASTTTGLPGGYTF. In DNA, the CDR3 is TGTGCCAGCACCACTACAGGGTTGCCCGGTGGCTACACCTTC.

The chain uses TRBV5-1 and TRBJ2-1; D gene unclear. This CDR3 is 14 amino acids long. Germline assignment: CDR1 SGHRS and CDR2 YFSETQ. The V end was cut by 0 bases, the J end by 4 bases, with 8 bases between. The CDR3 DNA follows: TGCGCCAGCAGCTTGGTACAGTGGTACAATGAGCAGTTCTTC. This encodes CASSLVQWYNEQFF.

V and J are TRBV7-2 and TRBJ1-5; a weak D match, TRBD1 (5 bases). CDR1 and CDR2 from the germline V gene are SGHTA and FQGNSA. The CDR3 has 14 residues. V dropped 0 bases and J dropped 7 bases, with 10 bases sitting between them. The CDR3 nucleotides are TGTGCCAGCAGCTTAGCGGGTCGACAGCAGCCCCAGCATTTT. It encodes CASSLAGRQQPQHF.

CDR3 sequence (DNA): TGTGCCAGCAGCCCGGGACTTGAAATTTGGGAGACCCAGTACTTC. The encoded protein is CASSPGLEIWETQYF. The rearrangement links TRBV7-2 to TRBJ2-5; possible D gene TRBD2, 6 bases. The ends were cut back, 5 bases at V and 5 bases at J, with 18 bases in the middle. Germline V gives CDR1 SGHTA, CDR2 FQGNSA. The CDR3 is made up of 15 amino acids.

The V and J genes are TRBV20-1 and TRBJ2-7; D may be TRBD1 (5 bases). V lost 5 bases to trimming and J lost 1 base, with 12 bases between them. The CDR3 loop spans 13 amino acids. The V gene's germline CDR1 is DFQATT and CDR2 SNEGSKA (reference sequence). The CDR3, as DNA: TGCAGTGCTGAGGACACACTATCCTACGAGCAGTACTTC. Its translation is CSAEDTLSYEQYF.

The chain carries TRBV7-9 and TRBJ1-4; no clear D. This CDR3 region has 14 residues. V lost 1 base to trimming and J lost 6 bases, with 9 bases between them. Germline V gene lookup returns CDR1 SEHNR and CDR2 FQNEAQ (reference sequence). The CDR3 reads CASSLVGGDEKLFF. The CDR3 DNA reads as TGTGCCAGCAGCTTAGTTGGCGGTGATGAAAAACTGTTTTTT.

This clonotype has a single count. This rearrangement joins TRBV20-1 to TRBJ1-2; the D gene is possibly TRBD1 (5 bases). The CDR3 totals 13 residues. Trimming removed 3 bases from V and 8 bases from J, with 16 bases in between. Germline V lookup: CDR1 DFQATT, CDR2 SNEGSKA (reference sequence). The CDR3 here is CSARGGSGPGYTF. In DNA, the CDR3 is TGCAGTGCTAGGGGTGGGTCGGGGCCCGGCTACACCTTC.

Only one count was recorded for this clonotype. V usage is TRBV15 and J usage is TRBJ2-1; weak D call: TRBD2 (5 bases). The germline V gene encodes CDR1 LNHNV and CDR2 YYDKDF (reference sequence). This CDR3 is built from 14 residues. The V end was cut by 3 bases, the J end by 4 bases, with 10 bases between. CDR3 sequence: CATSSLREYNEQFF. The CDR3, as DNA: TGTGCCACCAGCAGCTTGAGGGAGTACAATGAGCAGTTCTTC.